This T cell receptor (beta chain) came from a study of regulatory T cells in long-lasting Graves disease. Overall study findings and caveats: TCR diversity was lower in persistent Graves' patients than in newly diagnosed ones.

The CDR3 consists of 14 residues. Trimming left V 1 base short and J 4 bases short, with 8 bases between. Germline assignment: CDR1 SGHAT and CDR2 FQNNGV. This clonotype has only a few counts. What it binds is not known. Investigators prepared the TCR beta libraries by applying iRepertoire HTBI primers and Arm-PCR of CDR3 regions. TCRdb processed the multiplex PCR reads anew with MiXCR; each CDR3 protein has one entry. The data hold about half a million distinct CDR3 sequences, with around 12% observed a single time. Time point given: newly diagnosed GD, antithyroid drugs for less than 3 months. The TCR library used RNA extracted from PBMCs. Criteria from the American Thyroid Association guidelines were applied to diagnose Graves' disease. These sequences were also reported in another study, on T cells in Graves' hyperthyroidism and ophthalmopathy. According to that study: Reasons for excluding patients were uncontrolled infection, other autoimmune disease, pregnancy or lactation. The study used the HTBI primer set for a first-round RT-PCR of the TCR CDR3.

This sequence was found in a woman in her twenties or thirties with Graves disease. Sequencing used peripheral blood mononuclear cells (PBMCs), obtained at new diagnosis, from a patient treated with antithyroid drugs. V usage is TRBV11-2 and J usage is TRBJ2-1; no clear D. The CDR3 reads CASSLGQQYNEQFF. DNA of the CDR3: TGTGCCAGCAGCTTAGGTCAGCAATACAATGAGCAGTTCTTC.